A single sample is the source of the 13 T cell receptor beta chains below, sequenced in a study of CD8+ T cells in alopecia areata. Extracted from the samples, RNA was reverse transcribed into cDNA to serve as the sequencing template. Some clones are missing from TCRdb's copy, which holds only in-frame ones; the method was immunoSEQ multiplex PCR. The sample has 200,000 or so clones; approximately 40% are singletons. Treatment here: oral pan-JAK inhibitor, 5-10 mg twice daily. The sequences come from CD4+ T cells sorted from blood, collected at roughly week 36, from a patient treated with tofacitinib. These receptor sequences come from a human donor with alopecia areata.

V is TRBV11-2 and J is TRBJ1-3, with D unresolved. The CDR3 is 14 amino acids. Germline V gives CDR1 SGHAT, CDR2 FQNNGV. V dropped 4 bases and J dropped 5 bases, with 12 bases sitting between them. CDR3 coding DNA: TGTGCCAGCAGCTCTGACGCTCGTAGAAACACCATATATTTT. Translated: CASSSDARRNTIYF.

This clone was detected a few times. V is TRBV14 and J is TRBJ2-5; tentative D call: TRBD1 (5 bases). Trimming removed 4 bases at V and 3 bases at J, with 12 bases between. CDR3 length equals 14 residues. Per germline, CDR1 SGHDN and CDR2 FVKESK. The CDR3 DNA reads TGTGCCAGCAGCCGGCAGGACACTAAAGAGACCCAGTACTTC. Residues: CASSRQDTKETQYF.

The V gene is TRBV2, the J gene TRBJ1-2; 7 bases align to TRBD1. Germline V gives CDR1 SNHLY, CDR2 FYNNEI. V shed 6 bases, J shed 6 bases, and the junction held 10 bases outside the gene matches. CDR3 length equals 14 residues. The CDR3 loop is CASREETGRNGYTF. For the CDR3, the DNA is TGTGCCAGCAGGGAGGAGACAGGGCGGAATGGCTACACCTTC.

This clone was observed a few times. CDR3 residues: CASSETSPNVLTF. CDR3 nucleotide sequence: TGTGCCAGCAGCGAGACATCGCCCAACGTCCTGACTTTC. The chain links TRBV28 to TRBJ2-6, with D unclear. Germline CDR1 is MDHEN and CDR2 is SYDVKM. The CDR3 covers 13 residues. Trimming cost V 6 bases and J 8 bases, with 11 bases left between them.

A few counts support this clone. V and J are TRBV7-3 and TRBJ2-7; 10 positions agree with TRBD1. V shed 6 bases and J 6 bases; nucleotides not matched to a gene: 8. The CDR3 is 14 residues long. The germline CDR1 and CDR2 sequences are SGHTA and FQGTGA. CDR3 sequence: CASSQSGTGAEQYF. DNA of the CDR3: TGTGCCAGCAGTCAATCCGGGACAGGGGCCGAGCAGTACTTC.

This clone was observed a handful of times. V gene TRBV13 combines with J gene TRBJ2-5; D gene uncertain. Trimming stripped 1 base from V and 8 bases from J, with 11 bases between. Germline CDR1 and CDR2: PRHDT and FYEKMQ (reference sequence). The CDR3 totals 13 residues. CDR3 in amino acids: CASSLEGPRTQYF. The CDR3 region has the DNA TGTGCCAGCAGCTTAGAAGGTCCCCGTACCCAGTACTTC. The entire variable domain, with the rest obtained from reference TRBV13 and TRBJ2-5, is as follows: AAGVIQSPRHLIKEKRETATLKCYPIPRHDTVYWYQQGPGQDPQFLISFYEKMQSDKGSIPDRFSAQQFSDYHSELNMSSLELGDSALYFCASSLEGPRTQYFGPGTRLLVL.

The J gene is TRBJ2-1, the V gene TRBV7-2, with 7 nucleotides matching TRBD2. The CDR3 length is 15 residues. V shed 4 bases, J shed 7 bases, and the junction held 10 bases outside the gene matches. The germline CDR1 and CDR2 sequences are SGHTA and FQGNSA. The CDR3 sequence is CASSSIGAGENEQFF. The CDR3 nucleotides read TGTGCCAGCAGCTCCATTGGGGCGGGAGAGAATGAGCAGTTCTTC.

The chain has TRBV28 and TRBJ1-5; no clear D gene. V was pared by 6 bases and J by 3 bases, with 15 bases between. Germline V gene data show CDR1 as MDHEN and CDR2 as SYDVKM. This CDR3 is built from 15 residues. The chain's CDR3 is CASSNDRGPNQPQHF. The CDR3 bases are TGTGCCAGCAGCAATGACCGGGGTCCCAATCAGCCCCAGCATTTT.

V gene TRBV7-8 combines with J gene TRBJ2-6; no definite D call. CDR3 length: 15 residues. Germline V gives CDR1 SGHVS, CDR2 FQNEAQ. Trimming left V 5 bases short and J 1 base short, with 9 bases between. The CDR3 DNA follows: TGTGCCAGCAGCGTAATATTTTCTGGGGCCAACGTCCTGACTTTC. It translates to CASSVIFSGANVLTF.

This clone was observed a handful of times. This rearrangement joins TRBV2 to TRBJ2-7, with TRBD2 matching 11 bases. Germline values: CDR1 SNHLY, CDR2 FYNNEI. The CDR3 covers 14 residues. The ends lost 7 bases at V and 4 bases at J; junction bases unmatched: 6. The CDR3 nucleotides read TGTGCCAGCATGGGACTAGCGGCCCCGTACGAGCAGTACTTC. It encodes CASMGLAAPYEQYF.

This sequence joins TRBV30 and TRBJ2-3; D is unclear. Germline V gene lookup returns CDR1 GTSNPN and CDR2 SVGIG (reference sequence). The germline V and J ends were trimmed by 0 bases and 4 bases, with 14 bases remaining between them. The CDR3 runs 15 residues. The CDR3 region is CAWSVGSPRPDTQYF. DNA for the CDR3: TGTGCCTGGAGTGTGGGAAGTCCAAGGCCAGATACGCAGTATTTT.

In this sample, this clone turned up a few times. The gene calls are TRBV6-5 and TRBJ2-3; D not resolved. Looked up from germline, CDR1 is MNHEY and CDR2 is SVGAGI. The CDR3 is made up of 11 amino acids. Trimming left V 7 bases short and J 6 bases short, with 8 bases between. The CDR3, as DNA: TGTGCCAGCACCCCCCACGATACGCAGTATTTT. It translates to CASTPHDTQYF.

This clone has just one count. The chain links TRBV7-3 to TRBJ2-1, with no clear D. Per germline, CDR1 SGHTA and CDR2 FQGTGA. Trimming removed 5 bases at V and 5 bases at J, with 16 bases between. This CDR3 is built from 15 residues. The CDR3 DNA sequence: TGTGCCAGCAGCCACTTACGGAGATACAACAATGAGCAGTTCTTC. It codes for CASSHLRRYNNEQFF. The full variable domain, completed using reference TRBV7-3 and TRBJ2-1, is GAGVSQTPSNKVTEKGKYVELRCDPISGHTALYWYRQSLGQGPEFLIYFQGTGAADDSGLPNDRFFAVRPEGSVSTLKIQRTERGDSAVYLCASSHLRRYNNEQFFGPGTRLTVL.